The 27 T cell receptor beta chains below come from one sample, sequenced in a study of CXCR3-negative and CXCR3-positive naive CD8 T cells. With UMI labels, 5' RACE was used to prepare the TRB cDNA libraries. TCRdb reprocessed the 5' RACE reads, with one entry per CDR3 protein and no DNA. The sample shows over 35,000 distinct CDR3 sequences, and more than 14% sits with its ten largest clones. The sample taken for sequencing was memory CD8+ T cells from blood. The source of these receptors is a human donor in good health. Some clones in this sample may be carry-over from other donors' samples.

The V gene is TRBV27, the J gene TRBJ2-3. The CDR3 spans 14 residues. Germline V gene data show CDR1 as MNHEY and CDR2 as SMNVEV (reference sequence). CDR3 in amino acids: CASRPRSTVDTQYF.

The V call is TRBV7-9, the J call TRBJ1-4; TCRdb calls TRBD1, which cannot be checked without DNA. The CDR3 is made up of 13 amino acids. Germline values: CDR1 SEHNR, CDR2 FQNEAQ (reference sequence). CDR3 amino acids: CASSFTGGEKLFF. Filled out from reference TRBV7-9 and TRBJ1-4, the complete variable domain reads DTGVSQNPRHKITKRGQNVTFRCDPISEHNRLYWYRQTLGQGPEFLTYFQNEAQLEKSRLLSDRFSAERPKGSFSTLEIQRTEQGDSAMYLCASSFTGGEKLFFGSGTQLSVL.

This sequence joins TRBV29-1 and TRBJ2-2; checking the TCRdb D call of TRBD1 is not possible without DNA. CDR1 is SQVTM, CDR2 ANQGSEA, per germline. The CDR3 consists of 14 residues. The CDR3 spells CSVGGGPNTGELFF.

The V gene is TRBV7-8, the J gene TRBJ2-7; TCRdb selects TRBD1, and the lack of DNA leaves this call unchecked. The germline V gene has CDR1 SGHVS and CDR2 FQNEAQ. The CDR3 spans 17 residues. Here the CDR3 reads CASSLFAGDGRGVEQYF.

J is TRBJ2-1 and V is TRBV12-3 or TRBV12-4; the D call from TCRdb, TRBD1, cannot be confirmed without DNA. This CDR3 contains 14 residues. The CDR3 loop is CASSFWQGDNEQFF.

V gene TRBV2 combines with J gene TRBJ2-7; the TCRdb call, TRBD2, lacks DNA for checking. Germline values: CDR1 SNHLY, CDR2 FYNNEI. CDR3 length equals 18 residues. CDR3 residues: CASRLGTSGGPSSYEQYF.

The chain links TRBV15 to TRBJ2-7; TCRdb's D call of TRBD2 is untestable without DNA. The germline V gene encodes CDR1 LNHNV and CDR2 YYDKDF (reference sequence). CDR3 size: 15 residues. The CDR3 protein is CATSRSSGSSYEQYF. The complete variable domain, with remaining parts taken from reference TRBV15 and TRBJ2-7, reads DAMVIQNPRYQVTQFGKPVTLSCSQTLNHNVMYWYQQKSSQAPKLLFHYYDKDFNNEADTPDNFQSRRPNTSFCFLDIRSPGLGDTAMYLCATSRSSGSSYEQYFGPGTRLTVT.

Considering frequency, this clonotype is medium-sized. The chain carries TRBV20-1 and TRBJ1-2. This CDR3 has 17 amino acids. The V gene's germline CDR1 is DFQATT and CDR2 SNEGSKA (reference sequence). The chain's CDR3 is CSARGVRPKEHNYGYTF.

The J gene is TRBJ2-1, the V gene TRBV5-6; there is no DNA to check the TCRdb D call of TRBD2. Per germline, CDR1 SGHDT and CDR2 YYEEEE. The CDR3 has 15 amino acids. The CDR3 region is CASSSYGTSINEQFF. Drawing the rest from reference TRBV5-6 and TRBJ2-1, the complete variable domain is DAGVTQSPTHLIKTRGQQVTLRCSPKSGHDTVSWYQQALGQGPQFIFQYYEEEERQRGNFPDRFSGHQFPNYSSELNVNALLLGDSALYLCASSSYGTSINEQFFGPGTRLTVL.

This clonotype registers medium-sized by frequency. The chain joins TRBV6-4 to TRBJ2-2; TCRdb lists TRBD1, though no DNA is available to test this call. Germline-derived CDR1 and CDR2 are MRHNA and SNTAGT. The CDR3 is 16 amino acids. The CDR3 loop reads CASSAGTEAGTGELFF.

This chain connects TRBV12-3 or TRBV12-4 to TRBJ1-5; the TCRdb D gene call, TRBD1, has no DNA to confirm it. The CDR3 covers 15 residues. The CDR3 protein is CASRQEIISNQPQHF.

The chain's CDR3 is CSVPQGAQETQYF. The chain couples TRBV29-1 to TRBJ2-5; without DNA, the TCRdb call of TRBD1 cannot be checked. Per the germline V gene, CDR1 is SQVTM and CDR2 is ANQGSEA. This CDR3 region has 13 residues.

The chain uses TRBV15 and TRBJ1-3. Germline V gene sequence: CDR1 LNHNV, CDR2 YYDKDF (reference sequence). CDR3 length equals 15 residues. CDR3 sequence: CATSRDWESSNTIYF.

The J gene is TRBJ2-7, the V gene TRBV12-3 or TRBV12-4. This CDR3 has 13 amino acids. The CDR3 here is CASSFSPNYEQYF.

CDR3 loop: CSVEASDVNSYEQYF. The rearrangement joins TRBV29-1 to TRBJ2-7. CDR1 and CDR2 (germline): SQVTM, ANQGSEA. CDR3 length equals 15 residues.

The CDR3 loop reads CSVEGGTPRSYNEQFF. V gene TRBV29-1 combines with J gene TRBJ2-1; the TCRdb call, TRBD1, lacks DNA for checking. Germline V gene sequence: CDR1 SQVTM, CDR2 ANQGSEA. This CDR3 is built from 16 residues.

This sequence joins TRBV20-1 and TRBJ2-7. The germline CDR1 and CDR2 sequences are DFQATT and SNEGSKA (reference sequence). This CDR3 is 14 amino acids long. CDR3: CSARDRDGAYEQYF.

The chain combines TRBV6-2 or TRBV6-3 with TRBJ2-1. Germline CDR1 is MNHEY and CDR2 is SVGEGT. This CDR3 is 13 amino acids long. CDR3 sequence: CASSTLAWNEQFF.

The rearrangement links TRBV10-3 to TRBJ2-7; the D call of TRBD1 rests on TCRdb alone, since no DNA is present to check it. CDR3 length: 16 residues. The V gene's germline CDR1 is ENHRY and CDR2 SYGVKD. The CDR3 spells CAISESRTGWWVEQYF.

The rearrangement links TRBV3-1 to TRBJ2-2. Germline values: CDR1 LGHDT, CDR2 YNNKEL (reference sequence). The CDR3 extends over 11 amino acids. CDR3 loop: CASSQDRGLFF.

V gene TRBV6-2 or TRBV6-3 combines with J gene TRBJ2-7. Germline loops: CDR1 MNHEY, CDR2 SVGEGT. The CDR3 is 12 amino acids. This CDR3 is CASSRFVWEQYF.

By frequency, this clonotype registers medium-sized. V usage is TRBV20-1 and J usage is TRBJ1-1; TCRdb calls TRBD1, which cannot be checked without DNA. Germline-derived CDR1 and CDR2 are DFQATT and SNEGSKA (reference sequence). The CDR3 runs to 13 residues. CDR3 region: CSALGQENTEAFF.

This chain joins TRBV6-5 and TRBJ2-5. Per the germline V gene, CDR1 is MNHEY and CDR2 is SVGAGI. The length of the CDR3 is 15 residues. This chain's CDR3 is CASSYSNLGGETQYF.

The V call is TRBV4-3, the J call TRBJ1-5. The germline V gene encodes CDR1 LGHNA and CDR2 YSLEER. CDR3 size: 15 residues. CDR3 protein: CASSHYRAPNQPQHF.

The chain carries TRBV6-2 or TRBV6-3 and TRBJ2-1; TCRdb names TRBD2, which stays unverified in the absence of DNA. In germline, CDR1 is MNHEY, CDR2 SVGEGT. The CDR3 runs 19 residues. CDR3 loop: CASSYSFAAGEPSYNEQFF.

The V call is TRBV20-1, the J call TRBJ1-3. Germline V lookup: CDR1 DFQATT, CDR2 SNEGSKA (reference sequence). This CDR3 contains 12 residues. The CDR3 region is CSAREDDNTIYF.

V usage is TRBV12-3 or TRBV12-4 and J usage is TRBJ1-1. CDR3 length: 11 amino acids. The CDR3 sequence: CASSSPTEAFF.